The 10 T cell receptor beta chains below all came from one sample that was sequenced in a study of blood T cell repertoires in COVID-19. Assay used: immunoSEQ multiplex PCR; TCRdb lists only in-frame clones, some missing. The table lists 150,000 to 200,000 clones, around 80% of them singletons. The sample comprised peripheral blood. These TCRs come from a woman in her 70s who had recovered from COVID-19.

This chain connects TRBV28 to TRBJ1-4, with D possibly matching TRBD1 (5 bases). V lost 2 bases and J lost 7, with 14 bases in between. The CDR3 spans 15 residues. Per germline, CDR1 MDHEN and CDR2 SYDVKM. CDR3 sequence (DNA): TGTGCCAGCAGTTTACTGAAGGGAAGGGGTGAAAAACTGTTTTTT. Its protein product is CASSLLKGRGEKLFF.

The CDR3, as DNA: TGTGCCAGCAGCCCTGGGCCTCGGGGCTCCTACGAGCAGTACTTC. This encodes CASSPGPRGSYEQYF. The chain carries TRBV7-9 and TRBJ2-7, with TRBD2 as a possible D gene (5 bases). CDR3 length: 15 amino acids. The V end was cut by 5 bases, the J end by 0 bases, with 14 bases between. The germline V gene has CDR1 SEHNR and CDR2 FQNEAQ (reference sequence).

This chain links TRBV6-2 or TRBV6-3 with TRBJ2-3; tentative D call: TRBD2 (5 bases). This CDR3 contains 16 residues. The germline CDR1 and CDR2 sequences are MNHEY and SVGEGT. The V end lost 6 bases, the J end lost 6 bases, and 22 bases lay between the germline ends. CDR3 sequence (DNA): TGTGCCAGCAGCTGGGGTGGTGCGGGCCACGAGGATACGCAGTATTTT. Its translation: CASSWGGAGHEDTQYF.

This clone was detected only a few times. The CDR3 sequence: CASSSRGGWTEAFF. As DNA, the CDR3 is TGTGCCAGCAGCTCGCGTGGAGGGTGGACTGAAGCTTTCTTT. The chain recombines TRBV13 with TRBJ1-1; D uncertain. Trimming took off 4 bases at V and 5 bases at J, with 14 bases between the two ends. The CDR3 sequence is 14 residues long. CDR1 is PRHDT and CDR2 is FYEKMQ in the germline V gene (reference sequence). Drawing the rest from reference TRBV13 and TRBJ1-1, the complete variable domain is AAGVIQSPRHLIKEKRETATLKCYPIPRHDTVYWYQQGPGQDPQFLISFYEKMQSDKGSIPDRFSAQQFSDYHSELNMSSLELGDSALYFCASSSRGGWTEAFFGQGTRLTVV.

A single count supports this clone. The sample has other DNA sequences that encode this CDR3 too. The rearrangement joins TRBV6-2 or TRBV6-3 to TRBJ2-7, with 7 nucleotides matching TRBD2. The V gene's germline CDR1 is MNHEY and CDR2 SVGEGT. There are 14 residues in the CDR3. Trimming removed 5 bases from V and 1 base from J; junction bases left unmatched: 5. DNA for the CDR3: TGTGCCAGCAGTCGGGCTAGCGGATCCTACGAGCAGTACTTC. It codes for CASSRASGSYEQYF.

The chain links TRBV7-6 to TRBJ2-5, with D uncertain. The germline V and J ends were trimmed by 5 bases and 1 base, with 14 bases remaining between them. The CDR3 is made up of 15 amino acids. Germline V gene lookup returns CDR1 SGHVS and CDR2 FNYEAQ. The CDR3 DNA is TGTGCCAGCAGCCCTAATGGGTACAGCCAAGAGACCCAGTACTTC. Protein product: CASSPNGYSQETQYF.

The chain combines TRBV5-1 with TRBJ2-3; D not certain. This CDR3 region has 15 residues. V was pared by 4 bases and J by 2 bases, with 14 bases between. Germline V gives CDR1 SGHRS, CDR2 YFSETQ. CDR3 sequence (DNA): TGCGCCAGCAGCCCCCCGACACGATCCACAGATACGCAGTATTTT. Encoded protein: CASSPPTRSTDTQYF. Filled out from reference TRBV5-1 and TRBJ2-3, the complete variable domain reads KAGVTQTPRYLIKTRGQQVTLSCSPISGHRSVSWYQQTPGQGLQFLFEYFSETQRNKGNFPGRFSGRQFSNSRSEMNVSTLELGDSALYLCASSPPTRSTDTQYFGPGTRLTVL.

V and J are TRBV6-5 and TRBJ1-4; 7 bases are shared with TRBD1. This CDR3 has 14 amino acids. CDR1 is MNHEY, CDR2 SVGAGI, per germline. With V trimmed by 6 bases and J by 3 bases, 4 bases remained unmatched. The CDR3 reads CASSRQGPNEKLFF. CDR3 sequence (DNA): TGTGCCAGCAGCCGACAGGGCCCTAATGAAAAACTGTTTTTT.

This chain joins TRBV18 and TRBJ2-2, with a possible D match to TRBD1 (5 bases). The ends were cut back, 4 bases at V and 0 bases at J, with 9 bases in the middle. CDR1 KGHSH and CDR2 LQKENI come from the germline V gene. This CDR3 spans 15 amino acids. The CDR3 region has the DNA TGTGCCAGCTCACTAAGGGGTGCGAACACCGGGGAGCTGTTTTTT. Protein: CASSLRGANTGELFF.

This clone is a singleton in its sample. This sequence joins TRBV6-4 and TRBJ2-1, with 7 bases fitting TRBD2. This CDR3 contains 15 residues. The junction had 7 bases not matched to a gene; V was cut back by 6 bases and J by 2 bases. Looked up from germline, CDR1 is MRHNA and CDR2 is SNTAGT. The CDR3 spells CASSGGWGPYNEQFF. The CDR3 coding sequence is TGTGCCAGCAGCGGGGGGTGGGGCCCCTACAATGAGCAGTTCTTC.